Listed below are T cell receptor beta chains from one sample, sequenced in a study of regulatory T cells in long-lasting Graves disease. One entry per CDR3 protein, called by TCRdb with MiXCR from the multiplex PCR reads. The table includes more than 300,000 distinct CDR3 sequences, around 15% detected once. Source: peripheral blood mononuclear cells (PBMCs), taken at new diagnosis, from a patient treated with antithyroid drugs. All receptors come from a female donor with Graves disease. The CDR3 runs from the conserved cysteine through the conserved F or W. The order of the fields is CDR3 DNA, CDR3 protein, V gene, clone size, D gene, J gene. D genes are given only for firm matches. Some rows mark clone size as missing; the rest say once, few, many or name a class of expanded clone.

TGTGCCAGCAGCACCATAGAGGGCCAGGCTAATGAAAAACTGTTTTTT	CASSTIEGQANEKLFF	TRBV7-9	many	NA	TRBJ1-4
TGTGCCAGCAGTTTTGGGAACATCCGGACAGGGGACGGCTACACCTTC	CASSFGNIRTGDGYTF	TRBV28	few	TRBD1	TRBJ1-2
TGTGCTAGTGGTCCCGGGAGGGGGACCCAAGAGACCCAGTACTTC	CASGPGRGTQETQYF	TRBV12-5	many	TRBD2	TRBJ2-5
TGTGCTAGTGACTTCCGGACAGGCAGCTATGGCTACACCTTC	CASDFRTGSYGYTF	TRBV12-5	many	TRBD1	TRBJ1-2
TGCAGTGCTAGAGGCCCCGAAGGCTATGGCTACACCTTC	CSARGPEGYGYTF	TRBV20-1	many	NA	TRBJ1-2
TGTGCCAGCAGTTCTGAGGGTTTGAGGGAGCAGTACTTC	CASSSEGLREQYF	TRBV12-3/TRBV12-4	many	NA	TRBJ2-7
TGTGCCAGCAGTCCTAGCGGGGGCTTGCCGGGAGATACGCAGTATTTT	CASSPSGGLPGDTQYF	TRBV3-1	many	TRBD2	TRBJ2-3
TGTGCCAGCAGTTACCAGGTGCCCAATGAGCAGTTCTTC	CASSYQVPNEQFF	TRBV27	many	NA	TRBJ2-1
TGTGCCAGCAGTTACGACGGCTACAATGAGCAGTTCTTC	CASSYDGYNEQFF	TRBV6-2/TRBV6-3	many	NA	TRBJ2-1
TGCAGTGCCCCGATGGGGGGGGCAGATTCACCCCTCCACTTT	CSAPMGGADSPLHF	TRBV20-1	NA	NA	TRBJ1-6
TGTGCCAGCAGCTTTGCGGGAGCTGGGAATGAGCAGTTCTTC	CASSFAGAGNEQFF	TRBV7-9	many	TRBD2	TRBJ2-1
TGTGCCAGCAGTTCATGGGACAGAAGTCAGCCCCAGCATTTT	CASSSWDRSQPQHF	TRBV27	many	TRBD1	TRBJ1-5
TGTGCCAGCCTCAGGGGGCCCACTGAAGCTTTCTTT	CASLRGPTEAFF	TRBV6-1	many	TRBD1	TRBJ1-1
TGTGCCAGCAGCTTGGTAGGGGAGGAAGCTTTCTTT	CASSLVGEEAFF	TRBV7-9	NA	NA	TRBJ1-1
TGTGCCAGCAGCTCGACAGGGGAGGGTGAAGCTTTCTTT	CASSSTGEGEAFF	TRBV5-5	many	TRBD1	TRBJ1-1
TGTGCCAGTAGTATAGCCAACTTAGCGGCGCTGGGCACTGAAGCTTTCTTT	CASSIANLAALGTEAFF	TRBV19	many	NA	TRBJ1-1
TGCGCCAGCAGCGTGCTAGCGGGGGACTACGAGCAGTACTTC	CASSVLAGDYEQYF	TRBV5-1	NA	TRBD2	TRBJ2-7
TGTGCCAGCAAAAGCCAGGGTACGGGAAACACCATATATTTT	CASKSQGTGNTIYF	TRBV27	many	NA	TRBJ1-3
TGTGCCAGCAGCAAACCGGGACTAGCAACCGAGCAGTACTTC	CASSKPGLATEQYF	TRBV5-5	many	TRBD2	TRBJ2-7
TGTGCCAGCAGTTACACCGCGGACAGGGGATATGAAAAACTGTTTTTT	CASSYTADRGYEKLFF	TRBV6-5	many	TRBD1	TRBJ1-4
TGTGCCAGCAGTTTTATTAGCGCAGATACGCAGTATTTT	CASSFISADTQYF	TRBV12-3/TRBV12-4	many	NA	TRBJ2-3
TGCGCCAGCAGCTTGGCCCCCCTGACATCCTACGAGCAGTACTTC	CASSLAPLTSYEQYF	TRBV5-1	many	NA	TRBJ2-7
TGTGCCAGCAGGTTAATGGGACAGCGCTTC	CASRLMGQRF	TRBV25-1	few	TRBD1	TRBJ1-2
TGCAGTGCTAGAGATTCGGGGGCGAGGGACACTGAAGCTTTCTTT	CSARDSGARDTEAFF	TRBV20-1	many	NA	TRBJ1-1
TGTGCCAGCAGCTTGGTCGAGGGGGCTAACTATGGCTACACCTTC	CASSLVEGANYGYTF	TRBV5-5	many	NA	TRBJ1-2
TGTGCCAGCAGGCTAGCGGGGGGGCCAGATACGCAGTATTTT	CASRLAGGPDTQYF	TRBV2	many	TRBD2	TRBJ2-3
TGCAGCGTCCTCAGGGGGTGCTTGGGCTACACCTTC	CSVLRGCLGYTF	TRBV29-1	NA	TRBD1	TRBJ1-2
TGCAGTGCTATAGGGGCGCGGGACAGTTCTAATGAAAAACTGTTTTTT	CSAIGARDSSNEKLFF	TRBV20-1	NA	TRBD1	TRBJ1-4
TGTGCCAGCACCCTCCCCACAATGAACACTGAAGCTTTCTTT	CASTLPTMNTEAFF	TRBV28	many	NA	TRBJ1-1
TGCGCCAGCAGCTTGGTGGGGGGGCGGGGATGGTCGGGCACTGAAGCTTTCTTT	CASSLVGGRGWSGTEAFF	TRBV5-1	many	NA	TRBJ1-1
TGCGCCAGCAGCCAAGTCCGCGTAGGAAATGAGCAGTTCTTC	CASSQVRVGNEQFF	TRBV4-3	many	NA	TRBJ2-1
TGTGCCAGCAGCCCCGAGCGGGAGGATCCAGATACGCAGTATTTT	CASSPEREDPDTQYF	TRBV11-1	NA	TRBD2	TRBJ2-3
TGCGCCAGCAGCCAAGCCCCCCAAATTGGAAACACCATATATTTT	CASSQAPQIGNTIYF	TRBV4-3	many	NA	TRBJ1-3
TGTGCCAGCAGCGCGAATAATGAAAAACTGTTTTTT	CASSANNEKLFF	TRBV9	many	NA	TRBJ1-4
TGTGCCAGCAGTTTATATAGCGGGAGTATACGTGAGCAGTTCTTC	CASSLYSGSIREQFF	TRBV12-3/TRBV12-4	many	TRBD2	TRBJ2-1
TGCGCCAGCAGCTTCTCAGGGTTAAACTATGGCTACACCTTC	CASSFSGLNYGYTF	TRBV5-1	few	NA	TRBJ1-2
TGCGCCAGCAGCTGGGGGCAGTCACAAGAGACCCAGTACTTC	CASSWGQSQETQYF	TRBV5-1	many	NA	TRBJ2-5
TGTGCCAGCAGCTCCCCCTCGGGACTCACAGATACGCAGTATTTT	CASSSPSGLTDTQYF	TRBV7-2	NA	NA	TRBJ2-3
TGTGCCAGCAGTTTGGGGAGGCGCTTCAGCAATCAGCCCCAGCATTTT	CASSLGRRFSNQPQHF	TRBV12-3/TRBV12-4	many	NA	TRBJ1-5
TGTGCCAGCAGTGAGGGGATCTCGGGCGGGAGGTCCTACGAGCAGTACTTC	CASSEGISGGRSYEQYF	TRBV6-1	many	TRBD2	TRBJ2-7
TGTGCCAGCAGCCATTCAGGGGGCGGCTACAATGAGCAGTTCTTC	CASSHSGGGYNEQFF	TRBV3-1	many	TRBD1	TRBJ2-1
TGCGCCAGCAGTGGTTTGCTAGCGGGAGCAGATACGCAGTATTTT	CASSGLLAGADTQYF	TRBV10-1	many	TRBD2	TRBJ2-3
TGTGCCAGTGGGACTAGCGGGAGGTCGAGCTCCTACAATGAGCAGTTCTTC	CASGTSGRSSSYNEQFF	TRBV7-2	many	TRBD2	TRBJ2-1
TGCAGTGCCACCGGGACAGGGGACCCCTACGAGCAGTACTTC	CSATGTGDPYEQYF	TRBV20-1	many	TRBD1	TRBJ2-7
TGCAGCGTTGACTCGACCCGGGACACCGGACAAGAGACCCAGTACTTC	CSVDSTRDTGQETQYF	TRBV29-1	many	NA	TRBJ2-5
TGTGCCAGCAGTACCCAGGGGCCCCCCGCCGGGACCCAGTACTTC	CASSTQGPPAGTQYF	TRBV2	NA	NA	TRBJ2-5
TGCGCCAGCAGCTCAGGGACTAGCGGAGGGTACCATGAGCAGTTCTTC	CASSSGTSGGYHEQFF	TRBV5-1	many	TRBD2	TRBJ2-1
TGTGCCAGCAGCCTCTCTGCGGGAGCCGGACGTGAGCAGTTCTTC	CASSLSAGAGREQFF	TRBV6-1	NA	TRBD2	TRBJ2-1
TGTGCCAGCAGTTTTTTGGCCGAGAATCAGCCCCAGCATTTT	CASSFLAENQPQHF	TRBV28	many	NA	TRBJ1-5
TGTGCCAGCAGTACAGGGTACCGAACGTGGACTAAAAACAATGAGCAGTTCTTC	CASSTGYRTWTKNNEQFF	TRBV28	NA	NA	TRBJ2-1
TGTGCCAGCAGTTTAAACGGACAGTTTTCCCACGAGCAGTACTTC	CASSLNGQFSHEQYF	TRBV27	many	NA	TRBJ2-7
TGTGCCAGCACCCCGGGAAATGAGCAGTTCTTC	CASTPGNEQFF	TRBV5-5	NA	NA	TRBJ2-1
TGTGCCAGCAGTGTACAGGGTAAGAAGGAGACCCAGTACTTC	CASSVQGKKETQYF	TRBV2	NA	NA	TRBJ2-5
TGTGCCAGCAGTTACCCGGGCGTCTCGGGAGGGTTCCGCACAGATACGCAGTATTTT	CASSYPGVSGGFRTDTQYF	TRBV6-2/TRBV6-3	many	TRBD2	TRBJ2-3
TGTGCCAGCAGCTTCTCCCCAGGAAGCACAGATACGCAGTATTTT	CASSFSPGSTDTQYF	TRBV9	many	NA	TRBJ2-3